The 10 T cell receptor beta chains in this list originate from one sample, sequenced in a study of breast tumors, draining lymph nodes, adjacent tissues. Breast cancer patients provided tissue from their axillary draining lymph nodes. TCRdb called the multiplex PCR reads again in MiXCR, with one record for every CDR3 protein. The repertoire has about 150,000 distinct CDR3 sequences, about a fifth of them found once; the top ten carry around 2.7%. Sequencing was carried out using axillary lymph node tissue. The source is a female donor with breast cancer. Some clones in this sample may be carry-over from other donors' samples.

The CDR3 DNA reads as TGCAGCGTTGAAGTAAGTTTGAACACTGAAGCTTTCTTT. This gives the protein CSVEVSLNTEAFF. The chain recombines TRBV29-1 with TRBJ1-1; the D is unclear. Germline-derived CDR1 and CDR2 are SQVTM and ANQGSEA. CDR3 length: 13 amino acids. Trimming pared 1 base from V and 0 bases from J, leaving 6 bases between.

A few counts support this clonotype. A read error may be the cause here, since a much bigger clone is one base away. The V call is TRBV7-8, the J call TRBJ2-7; TRBD2 agrees at 7 bases. Germline V CDR1 and CDR2: SGHVS, FQNEAQ. The CDR3 spans 13 residues. CDR3 amino acids: CASSLSGDYGQYF. CDR3 in DNA: TGTGCCAGCAGCTTGTCTGGGGACTACGGGCAGTACTTC.

This clonotype was seen repeatedly, ten times or more. V gene TRBV6-5 combines with J gene TRBJ2-3, with D possibly TRBD2 on 5 matching bases. Germline CDR1 MNHEY, CDR2 SVGAGI. The CDR3 has 14 residues. V gave up 6 bases and J gave up 4 bases, with 14 bases separating them. CDR3: CASRLRAGSDTQYF. CDR3 DNA: TGTGCCAGCAGGTTGCGGGCAGGCTCAGATACGCAGTATTTT.

This clonotype came up many times. The chain couples TRBV5-1 to TRBJ2-7; D is tentatively TRBD1 or TRBD2 (5 bases each). Germline assignment: CDR1 SGHRS and CDR2 YFSETQ. This CDR3 spans 14 amino acids. Trimming stripped 4 bases from V and 5 bases from J, with 16 bases between. CDR3 loop: CASSPGTEAHEQYF. The CDR3 DNA is TGCGCCAGCAGCCCCGGGACCGAAGCCCACGAGCAGTACTTC.

V gene TRBV30 combines with J gene TRBJ1-5; tentatively, D is TRBD1 (6 bases). Trimming shortened V by 1 base and J by 9 bases, and 13 bases separated the two germline ends. Germline V gene sequence: CDR1 GTSNPN, CDR2 SVGIG (reference sequence). This CDR3 comprises 13 residues. CDR3 loop: CAWSGQAGGPQHF. The CDR3 nucleotides read TGTGCCTGGAGTGGACAGGCTGGTGGGCCCCAGCATTTT.

This clonotype occurred many times. The chain employs TRBV11-2 and TRBJ2-5; D not certain. V dropped 2 bases and J dropped 2 bases, with 12 bases sitting between them. This CDR3 is 15 amino acids long. CDR1 SGHAT and CDR2 FQNNGV come from the germline V gene. As DNA, the CDR3 is TGTGCCAGCAGCTTAACGATAACGGAACAAGAGACCCAGTACTTC. Translation gives CASSLTITEQETQYF.

In this sample, this clonotype turned up many times. This chain uses TRBV9 with TRBJ2-3; the match to TRBD2 covers 14 bases. From germline, CDR1 is SGDLS and CDR2 YYNGEE. This CDR3 spans 17 amino acids. The trim removed 4 bases at V and 3 bases at J, leaving 7 bases unmatched. CDR3 in amino acids: CASSFKTSGRGTDTQYF. In DNA form, the CDR3 reads TGTGCCAGCAGCTTTAAGACTAGCGGGAGGGGAACAGATACGCAGTATTTT.

This clonotype has ten or more counts. The genes are TRBV9 and TRBJ2-3; tentative D call: TRBD2 (5 bases). Per germline, CDR1 SGDLS and CDR2 YYNGEE. V was clipped by 4 bases and J by 0 bases, with 9 bases between them. The CDR3 consists of 14 residues. CDR3 protein: CASSLAPSTDTQYF. CDR3 DNA sequence: TGTGCCAGCAGCCTAGCCCCCAGCACAGATACGCAGTATTTT.

The chain is built from TRBV28 and TRBJ2-1; maybe TRBD2 (6 bases). Germline V gene sequence: CDR1 MDHEN, CDR2 SYDVKM. Deletions cut 7 bases from V and 6 bases from J, with 13 bases between. The CDR3 runs to 13 residues. This chain's CDR3 is CASMSGLRNEQFF. CDR3 nucleotides: TGTGCCAGCATGTCGGGACTCCGCAATGAGCAGTTCTTC.

This clonotype was observed at least ten times. The V call is TRBV9, the J call TRBJ1-5; weak D call: TRBD1 (5 bases). This CDR3 has 15 residues. Germline V lookup: CDR1 SGDLS, CDR2 YYNGEE. The V end lost 6 bases, the J end lost 5 bases, and 18 bases lay between the germline ends. The CDR3 region has the DNA TGTGCCAGCAACATAAAATACAGGCTTCATCAGCCCCAGCATTTT. It specifies CASNIKYRLHQPQHF.